These 13 T cell receptor beta chains share one sample of origin, sequenced in a study of blood T cell repertoires in COVID-19. TCRdb's copy holds only in-frame clones and misses some; the assay was immunoSEQ multiplex PCR. The table records fewer than 250,000 clones, roughly 86% of them present only once. What was sequenced was PBMCs or T cells enriched from blood (not recorded which). Receptors were obtained from a woman aged 25-40 years with acute COVID-19.

This chain links TRBV7-2 with TRBJ2-5; TRBD1 might be the D (6 bases). V was pared by 11 bases and J by 5 bases, with 15 bases between. Germline values: CDR1 SGHTA, CDR2 FQGNSA. The CDR3 sequence is 12 residues long. The CDR3 loop is CAAGQSEETQYF. The CDR3 DNA reads as TGTGCCGCAGGACAGTCCGAGGAGACCCAGTACTTC. Variable domain in full (rest from reference TRBV7-2 and TRBJ2-5): GAGVSQSPSNKVTEKGKDVELRCDPISGHTALYWYRQSLGQGLEFLIYFQGNSAPDKSGLPSDRFSAERTGGSVSTLTIQRTQQEDSAVYLCAAGQSEETQYFGPGTRLLVL.

V is TRBV10-1 and J is TRBJ1-2; 7 bases agree with TRBD1. This CDR3 is built from 14 residues. CDR1 and CDR2 (germline): WNHNN, SYGVQD (reference sequence). V was pared by 3 bases and J by 4 bases, with 5 bases of the junction left unmatched. The CDR3 DNA sequence: TGCGCCAGCAGTGAAACAGGGGATCTCTATGGCTACACCTTC. Its translation: CASSETGDLYGYTF.

The chain is built from TRBV20-1 and TRBJ1-1; tentative D call: TRBD1 (5 bases). This CDR3 is 10 amino acids long. Germline lookup yields CDR1 DFQATT and CDR2 SNEGSKA (reference sequence). V was pared by 5 bases and J by 11 bases, with 12 bases between. CDR3 sequence (DNA): TGCAGTGCTGGCGGGGGGTTCGCTTTCTTT. It is translated as CSAGGGFAFF.

The gene calls are TRBV30 and TRBJ1-5; 7 nucleotides match TRBD1. Germline values: CDR1 GTSNPN, CDR2 SVGIG (reference sequence). The CDR3 is 14 residues long. Trimming at V came to 3 bases and at J to 0 bases, leaving 2 bases not matched to a gene. The CDR3 loop is CAWSRQGSNQPQHF. The CDR3 DNA follows: TGTGCCTGGAGCAGACAGGGTAGCAATCAGCCCCAGCATTTT.

This rearrangement joins TRBV6-5 to TRBJ1-1; no definite D call. This CDR3 contains 13 residues. V gave up 6 bases and J gave up 2 bases, with 10 bases separating them. Germline CDR1 is MNHEY and CDR2 is SVGAGI. The CDR3, as DNA: TGTGCCAGCAGCCGATCGAGTAACACTGAAGCTTTCTTT. Residues: CASSRSSNTEAFF.

The chain carries TRBV7-9 and TRBJ1-5; D unclear. Germline CDR1 SEHNR, CDR2 FQNEAQ (reference sequence). CDR3 length: 18 residues. V was trimmed by 8 bases and J by 0 bases, leaving 23 bases between them. Here the CDR3 reads CASGLPRWGNYSNQPQHF. The CDR3 coding sequence is TGTGCCAGCGGACTCCCCCGGTGGGGAAATTATAGCAATCAGCCCCAGCATTTT.

The gene calls are TRBV6-2 or TRBV6-3 and TRBJ1-1; perhaps TRBD1 as D (5 bases). Germline V lookup: CDR1 MNHEY, CDR2 SVGEGT. The CDR3 extends over 17 amino acids. Between the trimmed V and J ends, which lost 0 bases and 5 bases, there was a span of 19 bases. This CDR3 is CASSYSAGPRESTEAFF. The CDR3 DNA follows: TGTGCCAGCAGTTACTCTGCGGGGCCCAGAGAAAGTACTGAAGCTTTCTTT.

V usage is TRBV6-5 and J usage is TRBJ2-1; perhaps TRBD2 as D (5 bases). The CDR3 spans 12 residues. The germline V gene encodes CDR1 MNHEY and CDR2 SVGAGI. V was pared by 8 bases and J by 9 bases, with 14 bases between. CDR3 nucleotides: TGTGCCAGCGCAGAGGGTTGGACTGAGCAGTTCTTC. It encodes CASAEGWTEQFF.

The chain joins TRBV14 to TRBJ1-2, with 9 bases that match TRBD1. Trimming removed 0 bases from V and 7 bases from J; junction bases left unmatched: 3. The V gene's germline CDR1 is SGHDN and CDR2 FVKESK. The CDR3 loop spans 14 amino acids. CDR3: CASSQEQGAGGYTF. CDR3 in DNA: TGTGCCAGCAGCCAAGAACAGGGGGCAGGTGGCTACACCTTC.

A remark on this clone: The sample holds other DNA sequences that translate to the same CDR3. V gene TRBV7-9 combines with J gene TRBJ2-1; TRBD1 aligns across 7 bases. Germline CDR1 reads SEHNR; CDR2 reads FQNEAQ (reference sequence). The V segment lost 5 bases and the J segment 0 bases; nucleotides outside the gene matches: 4. This CDR3 has 15 amino acids. The CDR3 here is CASSPTGDSYNEQFF. CDR3 DNA sequence: TGTGCCAGCAGCCCAACAGGGGACTCCTACAATGAGCAGTTCTTC. Variable domain in full (rest from reference TRBV7-9 and TRBJ2-1): DTGVSQNPRHKITKRGQNVTFRCDPISEHNRLYWYRQTLGQGPEFLTYFQNEAQLEKSRLLSDRFSAERPKGSFSTLEIQRTEQGDSAMYLCASSPTGDSYNEQFFGPGTRLTVL.

The rearrangement links TRBV5-1 to TRBJ1-3; D is perhaps TRBD1 (5 bases). Deletions cut 5 bases from V and 7 bases from J, with 13 bases between. This CDR3 region has 13 residues. Germline V CDR1 and CDR2: SGHRS, YFSETQ. CDR3 in amino acids: CASRAGIRNTIYF. The CDR3 DNA sequence: TGCGCCAGCAGGGCAGGGATCCGGAACACCATATATTTT.

This chain links TRBV18 with TRBJ2-2; D not resolved. The germline V gene has CDR1 KGHSH and CDR2 LQKENI. V was shortened by 3 bases and J by 4 bases, with 9 bases between the two germline ends. The CDR3 sequence is 14 residues long. The CDR3 DNA reads as TGTGCCAGCTCACCGGTTTACAGCACCGGGGAGCTGTTTTTT. Translated, it gives CASSPVYSTGELFF.

The chain is built from TRBV7-8 and TRBJ1-3, with D possibly TRBD1 on 6 matching bases. V lost 5 bases, J lost 0 bases, and 17 bases lay in between. The CDR3 covers 17 residues. Germline V CDR1 and CDR2: SGHVS, FQNEAQ. CDR3 bases: TGTGCCAGCAGCCCCCCGGGACACATCAACTCTGGAAACACCATATATTTT. Protein product: CASSPPGHINSGNTIYF.